This is a list of T cell receptor beta chains from one sample in a study of regulatory T cells in long-lasting Graves disease. TCRdb reprocessed the multiplex PCR reads via MiXCR and lists one record per CDR3 protein. The sample lists almost 450,000 distinct CDR3 sequences, about a sixth occurring once. This sample also belongs to another study, concerning T cells in Graves' hyperthyroidism and ophthalmopathy.

Sequencing used peripheral blood mononuclear cells (PBMCs), obtained at new diagnosis, from a patient treated with antithyroid drugs. Receptors were obtained from a woman aged 25 to 39 with Graves disease. CDR3s include the opening cysteine and the closing phenylalanine or tryptophan. D genes are given only for firm matches. Not all rows give a size; the values are once, few, many and, for expanded clones, a class.

clone size: few
D gene: NA
J gene: TRBJ2-1
V gene: TRBV5-6
CDR3 protein: CASSLNGDPSYNEQFF
CDR3 DNA: TGTGCCAGCAGCTTGAACGGGGATCCCTCCTACAATGAGCAGTTCTTC

clone size: few
D gene: NA
J gene: TRBJ1-1
V gene: TRBV30
CDR3 protein: CAWSVLRGGITEAFF
CDR3 DNA: TGTGCCTGGAGTGTACTACGCGGGGGCATCACTGAAGCTTTCTTT

clone size: many
D gene: NA
J gene: TRBJ2-1
V gene: TRBV6-2/TRBV6-3
CDR3 protein: CASSTAGYNEQFF
CDR3 DNA: TGTGCCAGCAGCACCGCGGGGTACAATGAGCAGTTCTTC

clone size: few
D gene: NA
J gene: TRBJ2-2
V gene: TRBV2
CDR3 protein: CASSINTYTGELFF
CDR3 DNA: TGTGCCAGCAGTATCAATACGTACACCGGGGAGCTGTTTTTT

clone size: few
D gene: NA
J gene: TRBJ2-3
V gene: TRBV19
CDR3 protein: CASTPTQSTDTQYF
CDR3 DNA: TGTGCCAGTACTCCGACGCAGAGCACAGATACGCAGTATTTT

clone size: many
D gene: NA
J gene: TRBJ1-3
V gene: TRBV7-9
CDR3 protein: CASRAGAGKGNTIYF
CDR3 DNA: TGTGCCAGCAGAGCGGGTGCAGGGAAGGGAAACACCATATATTTT

clone size: many
D gene: TRBD1
J gene: TRBJ2-5
V gene: TRBV7-9
CDR3 protein: CASSLMTGSQETQYF
CDR3 DNA: TGTGCCAGCAGTTTAATGACAGGGTCACAAGAGACCCAGTACTTC

clone size: NA
D gene: NA
J gene: TRBJ1-3
V gene: TRBV2
CDR3 protein: CASRTDSGNTIYF
CDR3 DNA: TGTGCCAGCAGGACGGACTCTGGAAACACCATATATTTT

clone size: NA
D gene: TRBD2
J gene: TRBJ2-3
V gene: TRBV5-1
CDR3 protein: CATQRGTSGRFGSSTDTQYF
CDR3 DNA: TGCGCCACCCAAAGGGGGACTAGCGGGAGATTCGGCTCAAGCACAGATACGCAGTATTTT

clone size: many
D gene: TRBD1
J gene: TRBJ2-5
V gene: TRBV7-9
CDR3 protein: CASSWVDRGLETQYF
CDR3 DNA: TGTGCCAGCAGCTGGGTGGACAGGGGGCTAGAGACCCAGTACTTC

clone size: many
D gene: NA
J gene: TRBJ1-2
V gene: TRBV6-1
CDR3 protein: CASMEPGTYGYTF
CDR3 DNA: TGTGCCAGCATGGAACCAGGAACTTATGGCTACACCTTC

clone size: NA
D gene: NA
J gene: TRBJ1-1
V gene: TRBV27
CDR3 protein: CASSRVGNTEAFF
CDR3 DNA: TGTGCCAGCTCTCGAGTCGGGAACACTGAAGCTTTCTTT

clone size: many
D gene: TRBD1
J gene: TRBJ2-5
V gene: TRBV6-1
CDR3 protein: CASRRGQTQYF
CDR3 DNA: TGTGCCAGCAGGAGGGGGCAGACCCAGTACTTC

clone size: many
D gene: NA
J gene: TRBJ2-7
V gene: TRBV6-2/TRBV6-3
CDR3 protein: CASSFADRTYEQYF
CDR3 DNA: TGTGCCAGCAGTTTCGCGGACAGAACCTACGAGCAGTACTTC

clone size: NA
D gene: TRBD1
J gene: TRBJ2-7
V gene: TRBV6-1
CDR3 protein: CASSGQGILSYEQYF
CDR3 DNA: TGTGCCAGCAGTGGACAGGGGATACTATCCTACGAGCAGTACTTC